These T cell receptor beta chains were read from a single sample in a study of blood T cell repertoires in COVID-19. Libraries were prepared by immunoSEQ multiplex PCR; TCRdb keeps only in-frame clonotypes and omits some of them. The sample has several thousand clones; approximately 87% are singletons. Sample: peripheral blood. These receptors all stem from a human donor in a cohort sampled during active COVID-19. CDR3s include the opening cysteine and the closing phenylalanine or tryptophan. A D gene is named only where the DNA matches it firmly. A clone size is listed for some rows: how often the clone was seen (once, few, many), or a class if it is expanded.

TRBJ2-1,-,TRBV5-1,-,TGCGCCAGCAGCTTGGTAGAGGACAATGAGCAGTTCTTC,CASSLVEDNEQFF
TRBJ2-1,TRBD2,TRBV24-1,-,TGTGCCACCAGTGCCGGACTAGCGGGGGCCCACAATGAGCAGTTCTTC,CATSAGLAGAHNEQFF
TRBJ2-1,TRBD1,TRBV6-5,-,TGTGCCAGCAGTTACTCGGACAGGGGGCGCTTTGAGCAGTTCTTC,CASSYSDRGRFEQFF
TRBJ2-2,TRBD2,TRBV19,-,TGTGCCAGTAGTCCCCGTAGCGGGGCGAACACCGGGGAGCTGTTTTTT,CASSPRSGANTGELFF
TRBJ2-3,TRBD2,TRBV7-2,-,TGTGCCAGCAGCTCGGGGACTAGCGGGGTGATAGATACGCAGTATTTT,CASSSGTSGVIDTQYF
TRBJ1-5,-,TRBV7-9,-,TGTGCCATTACAGATGGGTGGGGCCAGCCCCAGCATTTT,CAITDGWGQPQHF
TRBJ2-6,-,TRBV6-5,-,TGTGCCAGCAGCCTCTCTGGGGCCAACGTCCTGACTTTC,CASSLSGANVLTF
TRBJ2-5,-,TRBV2,-,TGTGCCAGCAGTCAACGCGAAGAGACCCAGTACTTC,CASSQREETQYF
TRBJ1-1,TRBD1,TRBV30,-,TGTGCCTGGAGTAAAACCCGGGACAGGGCCACTGAAGCTTTCTTT,CAWSKTRDRATEAFF
TRBJ2-4,-,TRBV9,-,TGTGCCAGCAGCCCCCTCGCGGGATTCAAAAACATTCAGTACTTC,CASSPLAGFKNIQYF
TRBJ2-1,TRBD2,TRBV7-9,-,TGTGCCAGCAGCTTAGCGCGGCTAGCGGGCTACAATGAGCAGTTCTTC,CASSLARLAGYNEQFF
TRBJ1-5,-,TRBV6-1,-,TGTGCCAGCAGTGAAGTAGTAGGGGATTATAGCAATCAGCCCCAGCATTTT,CASSEVVGDYSNQPQHF
TRBJ1-6,TRBD1,TRBV6-2/TRBV6-3,once,TGTGCCAGCAGTTACCCGTCAGACAGGGTGGATTCACCCCTCCACTTT,CASSYPSDRVDSPLHF
TRBJ1-5,TRBD1,TRBV27,-,TGTGCCAGCAGTCGAATGACAGGGGTGGGCAATCAGCCCCAGCATTTT,CASSRMTGVGNQPQHF
TRBJ2-5,-,TRBV5-8,-,TGTGCCAGCAGCCATATAAGGGACTTCCAAGAGACCCAGTACTTC,CASSHIRDFQETQYF
TRBJ2-5,TRBD2,TRBV6-5,-,TGTGCCAGCAGTTACCCTAGCGGGGGTAGTGAGACCCAGTACTTC,CASSYPSGGSETQYF
TRBJ2-7,-,TRBV11-3,-,TGTGCCAGCAGCTCCCGGGGGGCCCCTTTCTACGAGCAGTACTTC,CASSSRGAPFYEQYF
TRBJ2-5,-,TRBV3-1/TRBV3-2,-,TGTGCCAGCAGCCCCGTGAGGGGAGGAACCCACGAGACCCAGTACTTC,CASSPVRGGTHETQYF
TRBJ2-1,TRBD1,TRBV4-1,-,TGCGCCAGCAGCCAAGAGGGGGAATGGGACAGCTACTACAATGAGCAGTTCTTC,CASSQEGEWDSYYNEQFF
TRBJ2-1,-,TRBV3-1/TRBV3-2,-,TGTGCCAGCAGACAAGGTGGGCACTCCTACAATGAGCAGTTCTTC,CASRQGGHSYNEQFF
TRBJ2-1,-,TRBV29-1,-,TGCAGCGTCACAGGGATTAGCTCCTACAATGAGCAGTTCTTC,CSVTGISSYNEQFF
TRBJ1-5,-,TRBV11-2,few,TGTGCCAGCAGCTTAATACAGGACCAGCCCCAGCATTTT,CASSLIQDQPQHF
TRBJ2-3,-,TRBV5-1,-,TGCGCCAGCAGCCTAGAAGGCGGGCCCCGAAGCACAGATACGCAGTATTTT,CASSLEGGPRSTDTQYF
TRBJ2-7,-,TRBV19,-,TGTGCCAGTAGCGCGGACACGAGCTACGAGCAGTACTTC,CASSADTSYEQYF
TRBJ1-4,TRBD1,TRBV9,-,TGTGCCAGCAGCTCGCAGGGGGCGGGTAATGAAAAACTGTTTTTT,CASSSQGAGNEKLFF